This is a list of T cell receptor beta chains from one sample in a study of monozygotic twins with inflammatory bowel disease. TCRdb reanalyzed the 5' RACE reads, giving one entry per CDR3 protein sequence and no DNA. The repertoire shows 150,000 to 200,000 distinct CDR3 sequences; the top ten hold less than 7.5%. The source material was blood. Every receptor here comes from a human donor with ulcerative colitis or Crohn's disease, or a healthy co-twin of an affected twin (not recorded which). Each CDR3 is given with its conserved first and last residue.

TRBJ2-5 TRBV11-2 CASSPLPGSTKGEETQYF
TRBJ1-1 TRBV4-1 CASSQDERIPFTEAFF
TRBJ2-1 TRBV5-6 CASRGTSGGASSVF
TRBJ1-6 TRBV6-5 CASSLPRSPLHF
TRBJ2-7 TRBV28 CASSSGQVTSYEQYF
TRBJ2-3 TRBV7-9 CASRAGQGEDTQYF
TRBJ2-4 TRBV10-3 CAISEEGLAKNIQYF
TRBJ1-5 TRBV20-1 CSARGRGRNQPQHF
TRBJ2-1 TRBV11-2 CASSLRTGGYNEQFF
TRBJ1-1 TRBV29-1 CSATPLNTEAFF
TRBJ1-1 TRBV3-1 CASSQVNGEAFF
TRBJ2-1 TRBV6-5 CASKGGRYNEQFF
TRBJ2-7 TRBV6-2/TRBV6-3 CASRKTGENEQYF
TRBJ1-5 TRBV6-5 CASSYGGGQPQHF
TRBJ1-6 TRBV3-1 CASSQGNSPLHF
TRBJ1-1 TRBV5-1 CASSLVPGPGMNTEAFF
TRBJ1-6 TRBV11-2 CASSSTRDPGHNSPLHF